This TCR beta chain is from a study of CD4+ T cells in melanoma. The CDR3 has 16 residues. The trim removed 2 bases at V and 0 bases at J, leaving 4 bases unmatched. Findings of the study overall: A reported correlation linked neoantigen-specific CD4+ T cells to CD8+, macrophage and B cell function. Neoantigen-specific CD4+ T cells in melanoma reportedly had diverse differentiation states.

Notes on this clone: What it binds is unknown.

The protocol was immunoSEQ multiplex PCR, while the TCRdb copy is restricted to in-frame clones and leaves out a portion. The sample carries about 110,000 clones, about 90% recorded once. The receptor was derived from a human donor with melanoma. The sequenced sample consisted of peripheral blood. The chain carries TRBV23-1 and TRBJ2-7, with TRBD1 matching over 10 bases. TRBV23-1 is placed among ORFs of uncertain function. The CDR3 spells CASSQDGTGVSYEQYF. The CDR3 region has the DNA TGCGCCAGCAGTCAAGACGGGACAGGGGTCTCCTACGAGCAGTACTTC.